This T cell receptor beta chain derives from a study of T cells in Graves' hyperthyroidism and ophthalmopathy. TCR beta CDR3 sequences were amplified from RNA transcripts. When the TCR CDR3 underwent first-round RT-PCR, the HTBI primer set was used. Via MiXCR, TCRdb re-called the multiplex PCR reads, giving one row per CDR3 protein. The table has over 650,000 distinct CDR3 sequences, 15% to 20% seen once. In its sample, this clonotype was seen many times. No ophthalmopathy progression within 18 months constituted stable Graves' hyperthyroidism. Exclusions: uncontrolled infection, other autoimmune disease, pregnancy, lactation. V was trimmed by 8 bases and J by 0 bases, leaving 14 bases between them. CDR3 length: 15 amino acids. Germline assignment: CDR1 MNHEY and CDR2 SMNVEV (reference sequence).

The clonotype comes from a man between 18 and 35 years old with Graves' hyperthyroidism. The V and J genes are TRBV27 and TRBJ2-4; TRBD2 might be the D (5 bases). Sequencing was performed on blood. CDR3 amino acids: CASLTDGLAKNIQYF. In DNA, the CDR3 is TGTGCCAGCTTGACCGACGGACTAGCCAAAAACATTCAGTACTTC.